This TCR beta chain stems from a study of shared clonotypes between healthy human individuals. TCRdb's copy holds only in-frame clones and misses some; the assay was immunoSEQ multiplex PCR. The sample consists of hundreds of thousands of clones, roughly 80% of them appearing once. CDR1 MNHNS and CDR2 SASEGT come from the germline V gene. V was pared by 7 bases and J by 2 bases, with 3 bases of the junction left unmatched. The CDR3 consists of 15 residues. The chain has TRBV6-1 and TRBJ2-2; 11 bases match TRBD2. Sample: PBMCs. The TCR originated in a woman in her thirties or forties in good health. Some clones in this sample may be carry-over from other donors' samples. CDR3 residues: CASTLAGGNTGELFF. The CDR3 nucleotides read TGTGCCAGCACCCTAGCGGGAGGAAACACCGGGGAGCTGTTTTTT.